Below are 27 T cell receptor beta chains sequenced from a single sample in a study of human T cells and chemical hapten exposure. One entry per CDR3 protein, called by TCRdb with MiXCR from the RACE reads. The table shows roughly 200,000 distinct CDR3 sequences, with approximately 20% occurring only once. Time point reported: patch test 1, 2 weeks after DPC sensitization. The treatment: therapeutic diphenylcyclopropenone sensitization with weekly scalp DPC. Material: whole blood, obtained in connection with sensitization to the hapten diphenylcyclopropenone (DPC). The receptors come from a woman aged 45-65 years with alopecia areata. Some clones in this sample may be carry-over from other donors' samples.

The chain links TRBV20-1 to TRBJ1-6, with 7 positions matching TRBD1. Trimming at V came to 4 bases and at J to 6 bases, leaving 12 bases not matched to a gene. Germline lookup yields CDR1 DFQATT and CDR2 SNEGSKA (reference sequence). The CDR3 contains 16 residues. CDR3 sequence (DNA): TGCAGTGCTACCATGGGACAGCCGACTTCTAATTCACCCCTCCACTTT. Its translation is CSATMGQPTSNSPLHF.

The sample holds a few counts of this clonotype. J is TRBJ2-7 and V is TRBV7-2; 14 nucleotides agree with TRBD2. J gave up 4 bases and V 1 base, and 12 bases lay outside the gene matches. The CDR3 spans 19 residues. Germline CDR1 SGHTA, CDR2 FQGNSA. CDR3 bases: TGTGCCAGCAGCTTAGGGTCGGTAGGGACTAGCGGGAGAATTTACGAGCAGTACTTC. Protein: CASSLGSVGTSGRIYEQYF.

The gene calls are TRBV6-1 and TRBJ2-2; D uncertain. V was clipped by 10 bases and J by 4 bases, with 16 bases between them. This CDR3 is 14 amino acids long. Germline CDR1 is MNHNS and CDR2 is SASEGT. CDR3 sequence: CATHSKTTTGELFF. For the CDR3, the DNA is TGTGCCACGCACTCCAAAACCACCACCGGGGAGCTGTTTTTT.

This clonotype was recorded at least ten times. V and J are TRBV5-1 and TRBJ2-2; the D gene is possibly TRBD1 (5 bases). V lost 4 bases, J lost 2 bases, and 15 bases lay in between. Germline V gene lookup returns CDR1 SGHRS and CDR2 YFSETQ. The CDR3 is 16 amino acids. This CDR3 is CASSQGAAANTGELFF. As DNA, the CDR3 is TGCGCCAGCAGCCAAGGGGCGGCAGCTAACACCGGGGAGCTGTTTTTT.

The V call is TRBV5-4, the J call TRBJ1-4; D is undetermined. In germline, CDR1 is SGHNT, CDR2 YYREEE (reference sequence). The V and J ends lost 0 bases and 6 bases respectively, with 9 bases between them. The CDR3 totals 14 residues. As DNA, the CDR3 is TGTGCCAGCAGCTTGGCCCGGGCAGATGAAAAACTGTTTTTT. Protein sequence: CASSLARADEKLFF.

This clonotype was seen just once. It may be a read error: a sequence one base away is much more abundant. This rearrangement joins TRBV6-2 or TRBV6-3 to TRBJ2-7; no clear D gene. There are 13 residues in the CDR3. Germline CDR1 is MNHEY and CDR2 is SVGEGT. Trimming shortened V by 0 bases and J by 7 bases, and 10 bases separated the two germline ends. The CDR3 is CASSYSFRLEQYF. The DNA of the CDR3 is TGTGCCAGCAGTTACTCCTTTAGGTTGGAGCAGTACTTC.

This clonotype was seen at least ten times. This chain links TRBV20-1 with TRBJ1-5; D is possibly TRBD1 (6 bases). With 0 bases removed from V and 7 bases from J, the gap between germline ends came to 16 bases. Germline V gene sequence: CDR1 DFQATT, CDR2 SNEGSKA (reference sequence). CDR3 length: 15 residues. CDR3 sequence (DNA): TGCAGTGCTAGAGATGCTTCGGGGGCAGGACAGCCCCAGCATTTT. This codes for CSARDASGAGQPQHF.

This chain links TRBV5-1 with TRBJ2-3, with D possibly TRBD1 on 5 matching bases. Germline CDR1 reads SGHRS; CDR2 reads YFSETQ. The CDR3 length is 14 residues. Trimming took off 5 bases at V and 2 bases at J, with 12 bases between the two ends. This CDR3 is CASSPDNPTDTQYF. The DNA for the CDR3 is TGCGCCAGCAGTCCGGACAACCCCACAGATACGCAGTATTTT. Drawing the rest from reference TRBV5-1 and TRBJ2-3, the complete variable domain is KAGVTQTPRYLIKTRGQQVTLSCSPISGHRSVSWYQQTPGQGLQFLFEYFSETQRNKGNFPGRFSGRQFSNSRSEMNVSTLELGDSALYLCASSPDNPTDTQYFGPGTRLTVL.

In this sample, this clonotype turned up many times. The chain joins TRBV4-2 to TRBJ2-3; 7 nucleotides align to TRBD2. This CDR3 comprises 16 residues. V lost 1 base to trimming and J lost 2 bases; unmatched junction nucleotides: 6. Looked up from germline, CDR1 is LGHNA and CDR2 is YNFKEQ. In DNA, the CDR3 is TGTGCCAGCAGCCAAGGTGAGCGGGAAGCCACAGATACGCAGTATTTT. Translation gives CASSQGEREATDTQYF.

The CDR3: CASSYSYPTGELFF. The CDR3 DNA is TGTGCCAGCAGTTACAGTTACCCTACCGGGGAGCTGTTTTTT. The chain joins TRBV6-2 or TRBV6-3 to TRBJ2-2; D remains unclear. The CDR3 runs to 14 residues. Trimming shortened V by 2 bases and J by 5 bases, and 9 bases separated the two germline ends. Germline V lookup: CDR1 MNHEY, CDR2 SVGEGT.

This chain connects TRBV20-1 to TRBJ1-5; 9 bases are a match to TRBD1. The CDR3 loop spans 13 amino acids. V shed 5 bases and J 6 bases; nucleotides not matched to a gene: 5. Germline V gene data show CDR1 as DFQATT and CDR2 as SNEGSKA (reference sequence). DNA for the CDR3: TGCAGTGCTGAGGACAGGGGCGGTCAGCCCCAGCATTTT. Its translation: CSAEDRGGQPQHF.

The rearrangement uses TRBV12-3 or TRBV12-4 and TRBJ1-2; TRBD1 matches 10 bases. Trimming removed 7 bases from V and 7 bases from J; junction bases left unmatched: 12. This CDR3 has 15 amino acids. CDR3 in DNA: TGTGCCAGCACCCGAGGGACAGGGGTTAAGGGTGGCTACACCTTC. It yields the protein CASTRGTGVKGGYTF.

This clonotype was observed at least ten times. The rearrangement joins TRBV20-1 to TRBJ1-2; no firm D call. V was shortened by 5 bases and J by 4 bases, with 14 bases between the two germline ends. The germline V gene has CDR1 DFQATT and CDR2 SNEGSKA (reference sequence). The CDR3 covers 13 residues. The CDR3 bases are TGCAGTGCTCCCGACATTAACACCTATGGCTACACCTTC. Translation: CSAPDINTYGYTF.

The gene calls are TRBV2 and TRBJ1-1; D is ambiguous. Between the trimmed V and J ends, which lost 2 bases and 3 bases, there was a span of 10 bases. Germline loops: CDR1 SNHLY, CDR2 FYNNEI. CDR3 size: 14 residues. CDR3 DNA sequence: TGTGCCAGCAGTGAATCCGGACGGGACACTGAAGCTTTCTTT. It specifies CASSESGRDTEAFF.

V and J are TRBV28 and TRBJ1-1; 7 positions agree with TRBD1. The germline CDR1 and CDR2 sequences are MDHEN and SYDVKM. The CDR3 totals 16 residues. The trim removed 4 bases at V and 5 bases at J, leaving 13 bases unmatched. Here the CDR3 DNA reads TGTGCCAGCAGTTCCCTTATACCAGGGGGGAATACTGAAGCTTTCTTT. Translating it yields CASSSLIPGGNTEAFF.

V gene TRBV29-1 combines with J gene TRBJ2-1; either TRBD1 or TRBD2 may supply D (7 bases each). The CDR3 spans 15 residues. V gave up 2 bases and J gave up 7 bases, with 18 bases separating them. Per germline, CDR1 SQVTM and CDR2 ANQGSEA. CDR3 sequence reads: CSVEPGRGGRNEQFF. The CDR3 DNA is TGCAGCGTTGAACCCGGCAGGGGGGGCCGGAATGAGCAGTTCTTC.

This clonotype was counted between two and nine times. V gene TRBV11-1 combines with J gene TRBJ2-3; D uncertain. This CDR3 is built from 13 residues. Trimming took off 5 bases at V and 4 bases at J, with 10 bases between the two ends. In germline, CDR1 is SGHAT, CDR2 FQDESV (reference sequence). This chain's CDR3 is CASSPIRADTQYF. In nucleotides, the CDR3 is TGTGCCAGCAGCCCAATAAGGGCAGATACGCAGTATTTT.

The chain employs TRBV18 and TRBJ2-7; TRBD1 matches at 7 bases. The trim removed 3 bases at V and 0 bases at J, leaving 5 bases unmatched. Germline V lookup: CDR1 KGHSH, CDR2 LQKENI. The CDR3 runs 15 residues. The CDR3 sequence: CASSPGTASSYEQYF. The CDR3 coding sequence is TGTGCCAGCTCACCCGGGACAGCGAGCTCCTACGAGCAGTACTTC.

The table lists this clonotype with a count of one. The V call is TRBV6-1, the J call TRBJ2-1; 7 nucleotides align to TRBD1. The CDR3 contains 14 residues. From germline, CDR1 is MNHNS and CDR2 SASEGT. J lost 6 bases, V lost 10 bases, and 12 bases had no gene match. CDR3 sequence: CATLLNRGTNEQFF. CDR3 nucleotide sequence: TGTGCCACCCTATTAAACAGGGGAACCAATGAGCAGTTCTTC.

A few counts support this clonotype. The chain is built from TRBV6-5 and TRBJ2-3; D is ambiguous. Trimming removed 2 bases from V and 2 bases from J, with 14 bases in between. This CDR3 has 16 residues. CDR1 is MNHEY, CDR2 SVGAGI, per germline. CDR3 DNA: TGTGCCAGCAGTTACGGCGCACTTCCGTCCACAGATACGCAGTATTTT. This encodes CASSYGALPSTDTQYF.

This clonotype was seen a few times. The genes are TRBV13 and TRBJ2-3; 8 bases line up with TRBD2. The germline V gene has CDR1 PRHDT and CDR2 FYEKMQ (reference sequence). V dropped 3 bases and J dropped 3; count of bases not matched to a gene: 5. The CDR3 loop spans 15 amino acids. Here the CDR3 DNA reads TGTGCCAGCAGCTTTCTACTAGCGGAGACAGATACGCAGTATTTT. Amino acids: CASSFLLAETDTQYF.

The V and J genes are TRBV28 and TRBJ2-2; D might be TRBD1 or TRBD2, each matching 6 bases. Germline V gene data show CDR1 as MDHEN and CDR2 as SYDVKM. Trimming pared 7 bases from V and 1 base from J, leaving 16 bases between. This CDR3 is 16 amino acids long. Here the CDR3 DNA reads TGTGCCAGCACCGTCGGGGGCCTCCTGAACACCGGGGAGCTGTTTTTT. Its protein is CASTVGGLLNTGELFF.

At least ten counts were recorded for this clonotype. The chain is built from TRBV2 and TRBJ1-1; D is undetermined. The CDR3 runs to 13 residues. Germline V gene sequence: CDR1 SNHLY, CDR2 FYNNEI. V was pared by 1 base and J by 5 bases, with 8 bases between. CDR3 DNA sequence: TGTGCCAGCAGTGAAGTACGGGATACTGAAGCTTTCTTT. It yields the protein CASSEVRDTEAFF. Drawing the rest from reference TRBV2 and TRBJ1-1, the complete variable domain is EPEVTQTPSHQVTQMGQEVILRCVPISNHLYFYWYRQILGQKVEFLVSFYNNEISEKSEIFDDQFSVERPDGSNFTLKIRSTKLEDSAMYFCASSEVRDTEAFFGQGTRLTVV.

The chain couples TRBV9 to TRBJ2-1; D unclear. The CDR3 length is 14 residues. Germline CDR1 SGDLS, CDR2 YYNGEE. The V end was cut by 0 bases, the J end by 2 bases, with 6 bases between. CDR3 amino acids: CASSVDGTYNEQFF. For the CDR3, the DNA is TGTGCCAGCAGCGTAGACGGAACCTACAATGAGCAGTTCTTC.

CDR3 protein: CASSYGQGIGEQYF. CDR3 DNA: TGTGCCAGCAGTTACGGTCAGGGGATAGGCGAGCAGTACTTC. This chain links TRBV6-2 or TRBV6-3 with TRBJ2-7, with D perhaps matching TRBD1 (6 bases). Trimming took 2 bases from V and 6 from J, leaving 14 bases between them. The germline gives CDR1 MNHEY, CDR2 SVGEGT. The CDR3 loop spans 14 amino acids.

Only a few counts were recorded for this clonotype. This sequence joins TRBV6-6 and TRBJ1-6, with 7 bases fitting TRBD1. This CDR3 comprises 14 residues. The ends lost 2 bases at V and 10 bases at J; junction bases unmatched: 5. Germline loops: CDR1 MNHNY, CDR2 SVGAGI (reference sequence). The CDR3 coding sequence is TGTGCCAGCAGTTACGGTTCAGGGGGATCACCCCTCCACTTT. Protein: CASSYGSGGSPLHF.

This clonotype appeared a few times. The chain links TRBV5-1 to TRBJ2-1, with D perhaps TRBD2 (6 bases). The CDR3 contains 14 residues. Germline V lookup: CDR1 SGHRS, CDR2 YFSETQ. V lost 0 bases to trimming and J lost 9 bases, with 13 bases between them. The CDR3 spells CASSLVGGVGEQFF. The CDR3 DNA sequence: TGCGCCAGCAGCTTGGTCGGGGGAGTGGGTGAGCAGTTCTTC.